Listed here are 21 T cell receptor beta chains from one sample, sequenced in a study of monozygotic twins with inflammatory bowel disease. After re-calling the 5' RACE reads, TCRdb lists one entry per CDR3 protein, DNA absent. The sample holds about 160,000 distinct CDR3 sequences. What was sequenced was blood. All receptors derive from a human donor with ulcerative colitis or Crohn's disease, or a healthy co-twin of an affected twin (not recorded which).

The gene calls are TRBV7-2 and TRBJ1-2. CDR1 and CDR2 (germline): SGHTA, FQGNSA. This CDR3 region has 16 residues. The CDR3 here is CASSLAPLGDDYGYTF.

This chain links TRBV23-1 with TRBJ2-7. TRBV23-1 counts as an open reading frame of uncertain function. The length of the CDR3 is 18 residues. The CDR3 loop is CASSQSTKFIGPSYEQYF.

The chain has TRBV5-1 and TRBJ1-2; the D call of TRBD1 rests on TCRdb alone, since no DNA is present to check it. This CDR3 comprises 13 residues. The germline V gene has CDR1 SGHRS and CDR2 YFSETQ. This CDR3 reads CASSLEGTTIYSF.

The J gene is TRBJ2-3, the V gene TRBV5-1; absent DNA, TCRdb's TRBD1 call cannot be checked. Germline loops: CDR1 SGHRS, CDR2 YFSETQ. The CDR3 has 15 amino acids. The CDR3 sequence is CASNWRDRVPDTQYF. The whole variable domain, remainder taken from reference TRBV5-1 and TRBJ2-3, is KAGVTQTPRYLIKTRGQQVTLSCSPISGHRSVSWYQQTPGQGLQFLFEYFSETQRNKGNFPGRFSGRQFSNSRSEMNVSTLELGDSALYLCASNWRDRVPDTQYFGPGTRLTVL.

The chain employs TRBV11-2 and TRBJ2-7; the D gene TCRdb calls, TRBD1, cannot be checked with no DNA. CDR1 SGHAT and CDR2 FQNNGV come from the germline V gene. This CDR3 spans 16 amino acids. CDR3 amino acids: CASSPQSGHGWDEQYF.

The chain carries TRBV10-3 and TRBJ1-5. The CDR3 loop spans 12 amino acids. Germline CDR1 is ENHRY and CDR2 is SYGVKD. Here the CDR3 reads CAISQGNQPQHF.

The CDR3 sequence is CASRTLTGLPNNEQFF. J is TRBJ2-1 and V is TRBV28; the D gene TCRdb calls, TRBD1, cannot be checked with no DNA. Germline V lookup: CDR1 MDHEN, CDR2 SYDVKM. The CDR3 covers 16 residues.

V is TRBV28 and J is TRBJ2-4. The CDR3 contains 16 residues. CDR1 and CDR2 from the germline V gene are MDHEN and SYDVKM. CDR3 region: CASSFGGTIAKNIQYF.

This sequence joins TRBV11-2 and TRBJ2-7; TCRdb returns TRBD1, unconfirmable since there is no DNA. Looked up from germline, CDR1 is SGHAT and CDR2 is FQNNGV. This CDR3 has 18 residues. The CDR3 sequence is CASSQAPGQGASKNEQYF.

The CDR3 sequence: CASSLDASNAGELFF. V usage is TRBV7-2 and J usage is TRBJ2-2. The CDR3 sequence is 15 residues long. Germline CDR1 and CDR2: SGHTA and FQGNSA.

The V call is TRBV7-2, the J call TRBJ1-1. The V gene's germline CDR1 is SGHTA and CDR2 FQGNSA. CDR3 length: 14 residues. CDR3 sequence: CASSLGSAATEAFF.

This chain connects TRBV3-1 to TRBJ2-1; TCRdb's D call of TRBD2 is untestable without DNA. CDR1 and CDR2 from the germline V gene are LGHDT and YNNKEL (reference sequence). The CDR3 covers 15 residues. CDR3 protein: CASSQSPSVTGEQFF.

The chain carries TRBV7-2 and TRBJ2-3; TCRdb picks TRBD1, but there is no DNA to check that call. Germline V gene data show CDR1 as SGHTA and CDR2 as FQGNSA. The CDR3 runs 15 residues. The CDR3 spells CASSSTGTTTDTQYF.

The chain is built from TRBV5-1 and TRBJ2-2; checking the TCRdb D call of TRBD2 is not possible without DNA. Germline CDR1 SGHRS, CDR2 YFSETQ. The CDR3 length is 17 residues. The CDR3 reads CASSQDGSSGSGGELFF.

The J gene is TRBJ2-7, the V gene TRBV20-1; the TRBD2 assignment by TCRdb is unverifiable without DNA. The CDR3 sequence is 16 residues long. The germline CDR1 and CDR2 sequences are DFQATT and SNEGSKA (reference sequence). CDR3 amino acids: CSASREGLPFNYEQYF.

The CDR3 region is CASTPWGDSYEQYF. V gene TRBV28 combines with J gene TRBJ2-7; lacking DNA, the TRBD1 call made by TCRdb goes unchecked. This CDR3 is built from 14 residues. Germline CDR1 reads MDHEN; CDR2 reads SYDVKM.

The V gene is TRBV5-6, the J gene TRBJ2-2; TCRdb returns TRBD2, unconfirmable since there is no DNA. CDR3 size: 16 residues. Germline lookup yields CDR1 SGHDT and CDR2 YYEEEE. CDR3 sequence reads: CASSLELAGSTGELFF.

V is TRBV5-4 and J is TRBJ2-3; with no DNA, the TCRdb D assignment of TRBD2 cannot be verified. CDR3 length: 16 amino acids. Germline V gives CDR1 SGHNT, CDR2 YYREEE (reference sequence). Here the CDR3 reads CASSLRMSGATDTQYF.

The CDR3 sequence: CASSLDGNSPLHF. V and J are TRBV3-1 and TRBJ1-6. Germline CDR1 is LGHDT and CDR2 is YNNKEL (reference sequence). This CDR3 spans 13 amino acids. The full variable domain, its missing parts supplied by reference TRBV3-1 and TRBJ1-6, is DTAVSQTPKYLVTQMGNDKSIKCEQNLGHDTMYWYKQDSKKFLKIMFSYNNKELIINETVPNRFSPKSPDKAHLNLHINSLELGDSAVYFCASSLDGNSPLHFGNGTRLTVT.

The chain links TRBV12-3 or TRBV12-4 to TRBJ1-6. This CDR3 contains 13 residues. The CDR3 reads CASSYVGDSPLHF.

The rearrangement uses TRBV20-1 and TRBJ2-1; TCRdb indicates TRBD2, and absent DNA this call remains unverified. This CDR3 spans 15 amino acids. Germline loops: CDR1 DFQATT, CDR2 SNEGSKA (reference sequence). Here the CDR3 reads CSAYTSGRVLNEQFF.